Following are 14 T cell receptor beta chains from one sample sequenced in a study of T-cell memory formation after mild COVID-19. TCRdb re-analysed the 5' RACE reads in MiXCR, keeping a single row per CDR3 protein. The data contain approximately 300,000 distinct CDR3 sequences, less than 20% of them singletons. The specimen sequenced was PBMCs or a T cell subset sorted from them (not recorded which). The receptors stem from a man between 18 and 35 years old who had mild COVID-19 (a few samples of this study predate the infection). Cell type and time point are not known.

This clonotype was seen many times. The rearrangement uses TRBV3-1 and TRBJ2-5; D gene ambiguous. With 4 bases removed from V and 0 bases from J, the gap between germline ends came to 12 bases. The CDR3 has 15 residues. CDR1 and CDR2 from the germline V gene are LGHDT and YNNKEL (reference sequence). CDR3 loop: CASSPLARYQETQYF. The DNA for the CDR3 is TGTGCCAGCAGCCCGTTGGCGAGGTACCAAGAGACCCAGTACTTC.

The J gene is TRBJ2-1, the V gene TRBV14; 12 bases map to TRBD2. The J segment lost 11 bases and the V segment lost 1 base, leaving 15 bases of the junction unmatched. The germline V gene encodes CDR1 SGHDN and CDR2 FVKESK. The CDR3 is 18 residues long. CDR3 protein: CASSQVPPWTSGEGKQFF. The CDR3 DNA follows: TGTGCCAGCAGCCAAGTTCCACCCTGGACTAGCGGGGAGGGGAAGCAGTTCTTC.

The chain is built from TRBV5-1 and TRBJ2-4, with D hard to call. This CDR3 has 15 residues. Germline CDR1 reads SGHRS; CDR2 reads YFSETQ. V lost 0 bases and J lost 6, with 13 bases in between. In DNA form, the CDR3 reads TGCGCCAGCAGCTTGGGTAACCCCCAGTCAAACATTCAGTACTTC. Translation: CASSLGNPQSNIQYF.

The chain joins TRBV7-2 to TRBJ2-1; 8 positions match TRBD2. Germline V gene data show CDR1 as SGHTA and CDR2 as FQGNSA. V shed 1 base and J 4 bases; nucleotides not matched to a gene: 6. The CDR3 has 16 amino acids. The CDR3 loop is CASSLGGLGVYNEQFF. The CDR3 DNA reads TGTGCCAGCAGCTTAGGGGGACTAGGGGTTTACAATGAGCAGTTCTTC.

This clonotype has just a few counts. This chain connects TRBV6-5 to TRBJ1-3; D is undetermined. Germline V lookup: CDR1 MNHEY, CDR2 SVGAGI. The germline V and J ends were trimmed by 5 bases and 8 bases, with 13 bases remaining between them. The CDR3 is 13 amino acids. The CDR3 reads CASSNPSIDTIYF. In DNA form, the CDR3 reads TGTGCCAGCAGTAACCCGAGCATTGACACCATATATTTT.

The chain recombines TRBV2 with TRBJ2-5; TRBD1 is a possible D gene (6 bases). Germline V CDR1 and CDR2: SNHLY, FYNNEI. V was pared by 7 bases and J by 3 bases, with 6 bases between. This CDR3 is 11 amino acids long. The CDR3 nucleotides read TGTGCCAGCAAGGGGGAAGAGACCCAGTACTTC. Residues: CASKGEETQYF.

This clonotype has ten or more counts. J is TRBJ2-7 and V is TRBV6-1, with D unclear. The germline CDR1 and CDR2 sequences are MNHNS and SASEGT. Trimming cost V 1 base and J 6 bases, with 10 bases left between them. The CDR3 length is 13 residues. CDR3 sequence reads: CASSEGAVLEQYV. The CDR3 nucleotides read TGTGCCAGCAGTGAAGGGGCAGTCCTCGAGCAGTACGTC.

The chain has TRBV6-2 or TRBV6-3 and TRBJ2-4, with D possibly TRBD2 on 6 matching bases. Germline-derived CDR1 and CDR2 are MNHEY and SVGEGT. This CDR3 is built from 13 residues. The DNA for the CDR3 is TGTGGGAGTGGCGGGGATGCCAAAAACATTCAGTACTTC. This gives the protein CGSGGDAKNIQYF.

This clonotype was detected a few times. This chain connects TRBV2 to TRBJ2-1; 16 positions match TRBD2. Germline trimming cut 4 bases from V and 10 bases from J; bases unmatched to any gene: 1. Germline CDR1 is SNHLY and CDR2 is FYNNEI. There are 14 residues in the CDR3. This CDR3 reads CASSGGLAGGEQFF. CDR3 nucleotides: TGTGCCAGCAGTGGGGGACTAGCGGGAGGGGAGCAGTTCTTC. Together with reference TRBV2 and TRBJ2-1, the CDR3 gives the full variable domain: EPEVTQTPSHQVTQMGQEVILRCVPISNHLYFYWYRQILGQKVEFLVSFYNNEISEKSEIFDDQFSVERPDGSNFTLKIRSTKLEDSAMYFCASSGGLAGGEQFFGPGTRLTVL.

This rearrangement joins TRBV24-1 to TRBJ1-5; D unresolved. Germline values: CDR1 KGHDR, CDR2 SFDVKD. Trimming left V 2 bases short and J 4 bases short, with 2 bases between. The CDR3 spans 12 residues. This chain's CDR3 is CATSDWNQPQHF. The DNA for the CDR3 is TGTGCCACCAGTGATTGGAATCAGCCCCAGCATTTT.

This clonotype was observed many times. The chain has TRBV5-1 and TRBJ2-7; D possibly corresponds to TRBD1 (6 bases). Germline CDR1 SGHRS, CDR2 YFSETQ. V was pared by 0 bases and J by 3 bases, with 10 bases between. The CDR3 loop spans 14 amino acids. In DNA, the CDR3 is TGCGCCAGCAGCTTGGAGGCAGGGGTCTACGAGCAGTACTTC. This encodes CASSLEAGVYEQYF.

CDR3 coding DNA: TGCGCCAGCAGCTTGTGGGCTAGCGGGGCCTCCTACGAGCAGTACTTC. It encodes CASSLWASGASYEQYF. The chain carries TRBV5-1 and TRBJ2-7; 9 bases match TRBD2. Germline-derived CDR1 and CDR2 are SGHRS and YFSETQ. The V gene end was trimmed by 1 base and the J gene end by 0 bases; junction bases not matched to a gene: 5. The length of the CDR3 is 16 residues.

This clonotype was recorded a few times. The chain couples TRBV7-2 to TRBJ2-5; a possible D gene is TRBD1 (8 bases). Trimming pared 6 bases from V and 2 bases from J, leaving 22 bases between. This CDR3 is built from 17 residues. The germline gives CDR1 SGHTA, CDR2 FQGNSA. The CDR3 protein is CASSRTGRATWQETQYF. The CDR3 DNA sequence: TGTGCCAGCAGTCGGACAGGGAGGGCTACGTGGCAAGAGACCCAGTACTTC.

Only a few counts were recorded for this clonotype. CDR3 DNA: TGTGCCAGCAGCCCAGGGACAGGGTTCGGCACAGATACGCAGTATTTT. It codes for CASSPGTGFGTDTQYF. The chain has TRBV12-3 or TRBV12-4 and TRBJ2-3; 9 bases fit TRBD1. V lost 6 bases, J lost 1 base, and 8 bases stayed unmatched. This CDR3 region has 16 residues.